This T cell receptor beta chain is from a study of T cells in Graves' hyperthyroidism and ophthalmopathy. Study outcomes and limitations: In the blood, most expanded thyroid clonotypes above 0.001 appeared as well.

The V gene's germline CDR1 is SQVTM and CDR2 ANQGSEA. V shed 6 bases and J shed 4 bases, with 21 bases lying between them. The CDR3 is made up of 15 amino acids. There were TCR beta CDR3 regions amplified from RNA transcripts. A first-round RT-PCR of the TCR CDR3 used the HTBI primer set. MiXCR was run by TCRdb on the multiplex PCR reads, yielding one entry per CDR3 protein. The sample has a few hundred thousand distinct CDR3 sequences; roughly 46% are singletons. Notes on this clonotype: Its antigen remains unknown.

The sample taken for sequencing was peripheral blood or thyroid tissue (not recorded which). The TCR comes from an adult woman with Graves' disease, either hyperthyroidism or ophthalmopathy (not recorded which). V is TRBV29-1 and J is TRBJ2-5, with D possibly matching TRBD2 (6 bases). The CDR3 DNA follows: TGCAGCGTCGACGCGGGGCGGGGCCGCCGAGAGACCCAGTACTTC. Amino acids: CSVDAGRGRRETQYF.